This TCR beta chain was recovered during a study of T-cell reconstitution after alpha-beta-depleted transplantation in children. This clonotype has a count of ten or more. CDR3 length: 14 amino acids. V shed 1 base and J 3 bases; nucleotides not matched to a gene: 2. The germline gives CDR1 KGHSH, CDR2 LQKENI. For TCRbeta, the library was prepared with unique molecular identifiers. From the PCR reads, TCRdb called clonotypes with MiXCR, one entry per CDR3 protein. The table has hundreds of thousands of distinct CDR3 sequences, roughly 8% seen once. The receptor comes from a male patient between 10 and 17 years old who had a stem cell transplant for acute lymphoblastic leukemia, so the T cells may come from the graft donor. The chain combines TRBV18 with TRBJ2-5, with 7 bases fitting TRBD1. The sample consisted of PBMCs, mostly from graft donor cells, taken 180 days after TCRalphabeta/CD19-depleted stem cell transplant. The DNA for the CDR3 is TGTGCCAGCTCACCACTCGACAGGGAAGAGACCCAGTACTTC. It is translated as CASSPLDREETQYF.